Below, 5 T cell receptor beta chains from the same sample are listed, as sequenced in a study of neurological immune-mediated disorders. TCRdb re-called the 5' RACE reads with MiXCR, one entry per CDR3 protein. This table holds 45,000 to 60,000 distinct CDR3 sequences, 10% to 15% found once. Time point meaning: longitudinal time-point 3. The sequenced material came from PBMCs. The receptors were sampled from a male donor with HTLV-1-associated myelopathy (HAM/TSP).

This clonotype was seen ten or more times. The V call is TRBV20-1, the J call TRBJ2-1; tentative D call: TRBD2 (6 bases). V was trimmed by 2 bases and J by 5 bases, leaving 13 bases between them. Germline values: CDR1 DFQATT, CDR2 SNEGSKA (reference sequence). The CDR3 contains 14 residues. As DNA, the CDR3 is TGCAGTGCTAGAATGCGGGGATACAACAATGAGCAGTTCTTC. As protein: CSARMRGYNNEQFF.

The rearrangement joins TRBV12-3 or TRBV12-4 to TRBJ1-4; possible D gene TRBD1, 6 bases. The length of the CDR3 is 19 residues. Trimming pared 0 bases from V and 0 bases from J, leaving 17 bases between. The CDR3 region has the DNA TGTGCCAGCAGTTTAGCGCCCCGCGGGGGCTTCGCAACTAATGAAAAACTGTTTTTT. Encoded protein: CASSLAPRGGFATNEKLFF.

The V and J genes are TRBV5-1 and TRBJ1-5; perhaps TRBD1 as D (5 bases). The V gene's germline CDR1 is SGHRS and CDR2 YFSETQ. This CDR3 contains 14 residues. The V end was cut by 4 bases, the J end by 5 bases, with 13 bases between. CDR3 loop: CASSEQGTDQPQHF. The CDR3 coding sequence is TGCGCCAGCAGCGAGCAGGGTACGGATCAGCCCCAGCATTTT.

Many counts were recorded for this clonotype. This chain links TRBV14 with TRBJ1-1; D remains ambiguous. The V end was cut by 5 bases, the J end by 4 bases, with 11 bases between. This CDR3 comprises 13 residues. Germline assignment: CDR1 SGHDN and CDR2 FVKESK. The CDR3 loop is CASSSRTGTEAFF. CDR3 in DNA: TGTGCCAGCAGCTCCCGGACCGGCACTGAAGCTTTCTTT.

The sample holds many counts of this clonotype. This chain links TRBV5-1 with TRBJ1-1; tentative D call: TRBD1 (6 bases). Germline lookup yields CDR1 SGHRS and CDR2 YFSETQ. The CDR3 has 14 residues. V was clipped by 4 bases and J by 1 base, with 11 bases between them. CDR3 in DNA: TGCGCCAGCAGCCCTACAGGGACGAACACTGAAGCTTTCTTT. Its translation is CASSPTGTNTEAFF.